The 2 T cell receptor beta chains presented below share a single source sample, sequenced in a study of spatial heterogeneity in lung cancer (dated by TCRdb to the late 2010s). The time point label, as the study defines it: sample taken at primary tumor resection. Libraries were constructed by 5' RACE. The listed sequencing device is NextSeq 500. Starting from the raw public reads, TCRdb applied fastp trimming at Q25, assembled clones with MiXCR and retained in-frame beta chains. Identical CDR3 protein sequences are pooled into one entry, listed with their most common genes and DNA. The sample profile shows fewer than 10,000 distinct CDR3 sequences; about 7% of them were found once. 15% to 20% of the sample lies in the top ten. Here is what the overall study found, with its caveats: The number of expanded intratumoral alpha and beta TCRs correlated with the tumor nonsynonymous mutation count.

These receptors are not linked to any known antigen. The specimen was lung tumor tissue, collected at surgery. These receptors were obtained from a female donor with early-stage non-small cell lung cancer.

This clonotype is labeled as medium-sized (0.01 to 0.1%). This beta chain is an off-target read within a library intended for alpha chains, so its frequency means little. The chain carries TRBV20-1 and TRBJ2-7, with 8 nucleotides matching TRBD2. After removal of 1 base from V and 3 bases from J, the junction contained 5 bases not matched to a gene. The germline gives CDR1 DFQATT, CDR2 SNEGSKA (reference sequence). This CDR3 is built from 14 residues. The CDR3 loop is CSARAIGTSYEQYF. The CDR3, as DNA: TGCAGTGCTAGAGCTATCGGGACTAGCTACGAGCAGTACTTC.

This clonotype rates as medium-sized. The library was designed around alpha chains, so this beta chain is a stray read whose abundance carries little weight. The V gene is TRBV5-1, the J gene TRBJ2-7; possibly TRBD2 for D (6 bases). Trimming stripped 4 bases from V and 3 bases from J, with 8 bases between. The CDR3 loop spans 12 amino acids. Germline V gene lookup returns CDR1 SGHRS and CDR2 YFSETQ. CDR3 coding DNA: TGCGCCAGCAGCGGGGGGTTCTACGAGCAGTACTTC. It translates to CASSGGFYEQYF.